One sample yielded the 13 T cell receptor beta chains listed below, sequenced in a study of graft-versus-host responses after intestinal transplantation. TCRdb keeps only in-frame clones here, not all; method: immunoSEQ multiplex PCR. The sample contains under 95,000 clones, 80% to 85% of which appear only once. The antigens for these receptors are not known. The starting material was unstimulated CD4+ T cells sorted from spleen or lymph node cells, obtained before intestinal transplant. These receptors originate from a human donor who received an intestinal transplant.

The V and J genes are TRBV6-1 and TRBJ1-6, with a possible D match to TRBD1 (6 bases). Germline values: CDR1 MNHNS, CDR2 SASEGT. The V gene lost 3 bases and the J gene lost 10 bases, with 10 bases spanning the gap. This CDR3 is 13 amino acids long. This CDR3 is CASSDRGYSPLHF. The CDR3 coding sequence is TGTGCCAGCAGTGACAGGGGCTACTCACCCCTCCACTTT.

V and J are TRBV5-1 and TRBJ1-1, with a possible D match to TRBD1 (5 bases). The CDR3 runs 15 residues. V gave up 3 bases and J gave up 4 bases, with 16 bases separating them. Germline-derived CDR1 and CDR2 are SGHRS and YFSETQ. DNA of the CDR3: TGCGCCAGCAGCTCGACGGAACCGGGGGGCACTGAAGCTTTCTTT. This gives the protein CASSSTEPGGTEAFF. The full variable domain, in which reference TRBV5-1 and TRBJ1-1 provide the parts outside the CDR3, is KAGVTQTPRYLIKTRGQQVTLSCSPISGHRSVSWYQQTPGQGLQFLFEYFSETQRNKGNFPGRFSGRQFSNSRSEMNVSTLELGDSALYLCASSSTEPGGTEAFFGQGTRLTVV.

Here the CDR3 DNA reads TGCAGCGCTTTCGGGACTATGAACACCGGGGAGCTGTTTTTT. As protein: CSAFGTMNTGELFF. The J gene is TRBJ2-2, the V gene TRBV29-1, with 7 nucleotides matching TRBD2. The V segment lost 7 bases and the J segment 1 base; nucleotides outside the gene matches: 6. This CDR3 is 14 amino acids long. From germline, CDR1 is SQVTM and CDR2 ANQGSEA.

The chain is built from TRBV2 and TRBJ2-7; TRBD1 might be the D (8 bases). CDR1 and CDR2 (germline): SNHLY, FYNNEI. This CDR3 comprises 15 residues. V shed 7 bases and J shed 1 base, with 17 bases lying between them. The CDR3 is CASTLGGTGSYEQYF. Here the CDR3 DNA reads TGTGCCAGCACCTTGGGAGGGACAGGTTCCTACGAGCAGTACTTC.

This chain joins TRBV6-5 and TRBJ1-3; no clear D. CDR3 length equals 15 residues. V was pared by 3 bases and J by 0 bases, with 9 bases between. Germline CDR1 is MNHEY and CDR2 is SVGAGI. DNA of the CDR3: TGTGCCAGCAGTTATTGGGCAGGCTCTGGAAACACCATATATTTT. Protein: CASSYWAGSGNTIYF.

This chain joins TRBV2 and TRBJ1-1; 9 nucleotides match TRBD1. The length of the CDR3 is 14 residues. Per germline, CDR1 SNHLY and CDR2 FYNNEI. V lost 6 bases to trimming and J lost 7 bases; unmatched junction nucleotides: 9. In DNA form, the CDR3 reads TGTGCCAGCAGCGACCAGGGACAGGGAGATGAAGCTTTCTTT. Protein product: CASSDQGQGDEAFF.

This rearrangement joins TRBV15 to TRBJ2-7; TRBD1 is a possible D gene (6 bases). Germline CDR1 and CDR2: LNHNV and YYDKDF (reference sequence). This CDR3 spans 14 amino acids. V was cut by 3 bases and J by 5 bases, with 14 bases left in between. CDR3 protein: CATSREDSADEQYF. DNA for the CDR3: TGTGCCACCAGCAGGGAGGACAGTGCGGACGAGCAGTACTTC.

There are a few counts of this clone. The chain uses TRBV6-5 and TRBJ2-4, with 10 bases matching TRBD1. The V gene's germline CDR1 is MNHEY and CDR2 SVGAGI. This CDR3 comprises 13 residues. V shed 5 bases, J shed 9 bases, and the junction held 4 bases outside the gene matches. CDR3 DNA sequence: TGTGCCAGCAGTAGGACAGGGGGGATCATTCAGTACTTC. It specifies CASSRTGGIIQYF.

The chain uses TRBV7-9 and TRBJ2-3; the match to TRBD1 covers 7 bases. CDR1 SEHNR and CDR2 FQNEAQ come from the germline V gene (reference sequence). The CDR3 totals 14 residues. The V segment lost 1 base and the J segment 5 bases; nucleotides outside the gene matches: 3. The CDR3 nucleotides are TGTGCCAGCAGCTTAGAAGGGGGCGAAGATACGCAGTATTTT. It specifies CASSLEGGEDTQYF.

J is TRBJ2-5 and V is TRBV5-4; 8 bases agree with TRBD1. With V trimmed by 1 base and J by 2 bases, 10 bases remained unmatched. CDR1 is SGHNT and CDR2 is YYREEE in the germline V gene (reference sequence). CDR3 size: 17 residues. The CDR3 nucleotides read TGTGCCAGCAGCTTGTCATCGACAGGGGTGGAACAAGAGACCCAGTACTTC. Translated: CASSLSSTGVEQETQYF.

This chain uses TRBV9 with TRBJ2-7; 10 bases are a match to TRBD1. Germline CDR1 and CDR2: SGDLS and YYNGEE. The V and J ends lost 4 bases and 3 bases, in that order; junction bases with no gene match: 4. The CDR3 loop spans 14 amino acids. Written as DNA, the CDR3 is TGTGCCAGCAGCTTCCGGACAGGGGGCTACGAGCAGTACTTC. Translated: CASSFRTGGYEQYF.

This rearrangement joins TRBV5-8 to TRBJ2-5; D not resolved. V was pared by 6 bases and J by 7 bases, with 22 bases between. CDR3 length: 15 amino acids. Germline V CDR1 and CDR2: SGHTS, YDEGEE. CDR3 DNA sequence: TGTGCCAGCACCTCCCGGAGCCCAGAGTTCGGGACCCAGTACTTC. Amino acids: CASTSRSPEFGTQYF.

This sequence joins TRBV5-5 and TRBJ2-7; 9 nucleotides align to TRBD1. The junction had 10 bases not matched to a gene; V was cut back by 2 bases and J by 1 base. The germline CDR1 and CDR2 sequences are SGHKS and YYEKEE (reference sequence). The CDR3 spans 17 residues. As DNA, the CDR3 is TGTGCCAGCAGCTTAAGACAGACCGGGACAGGGTCCTACGAGCAGTACTTC. Protein product: CASSLRQTGTGSYEQYF.